These 3 T cell receptor beta chains originate from one sample sequenced in a study of radiation and T cells in renal cell carcinoma. Regarding time point: blood 2 weeks post-SBRT. The treatment was: 15 Gy SBRT to primary tumor, nephrectomy 4 weeks later. TCRdb's copy holds only in-frame clones and misses some; the assay was immunoSEQ multiplex PCR. The table lists 100,000 to 150,000 clones, 65% to 85% of them singletons, with around 6.1% in the top ten. The specimen comprised blood, sampled from a patient whose treatment included radiotherapy and nephrectomy. The source is a man aged 50-60 years with renal cell carcinoma.

The chain employs TRBV19 and TRBJ1-5; D perhaps matches TRBD1 (6 bases). CDR1 and CDR2 from the germline V gene are LNHDA and SQIVND (reference sequence). This CDR3 has 17 residues. V was shortened by 4 bases and J by 0 bases, with 16 bases between the two germline ends. As DNA, the CDR3 is TGTGCCAGTAGTAAGGGACAAGAAGTGAATAGCAATCAGCCCCAGCATTTT. This translates into CASSKGQEVNSNQPQHF.

This sequence joins TRBV5-6 and TRBJ1-4; D remains unclear. This CDR3 is 13 amino acids long. CDR1 and CDR2 (germline): SGHDT, YYEEEE. The germline V and J ends were trimmed by 1 base and 8 bases, with 9 bases remaining between them. The CDR3 region is CASSLSGVEKLFF. The CDR3 DNA sequence: TGTGCCAGCAGCTTGTCCGGGGTCGAAAAACTGTTTTTT.

The J gene is TRBJ1-2, the V gene TRBV7-3; D ambiguous. Trimming took 5 bases from V and 7 from J, leaving 23 bases between them. Germline-derived CDR1 and CDR2 are SGHTA and FQGTGA. CDR3 length: 16 amino acids. Written as DNA, the CDR3 is TGTGCCAGCAGCCCCACCATTTCGAAGAACTATGGTGGCTACACCTTC. This codes for CASSPTISKNYGGYTF. The variable domain in full, completed from reference TRBV7-3 and TRBJ1-2, reads GAGVSQTPSNKVTEKGKYVELRCDPISGHTALYWYRQSLGQGPEFLIYFQGTGAADDSGLPNDRFFAVRPEGSVSTLKIQRTERGDSAVYLCASSPTISKNYGGYTFGSGTRLTVV.